The 25 T cell receptor beta chains presented below share a single source sample, sequenced in a study of T cells in Graves' hyperthyroidism and ophthalmopathy. Using RNA transcripts as the source, TCR beta CDR3 regions were amplified. TCR CDR3 underwent first-round RT-PCR with the HTBI primer set. TCRdb recomputed calls from the multiplex PCR reads with MiXCR, one row per CDR3 protein. Of fewer than 450,000 distinct CDR3 sequences listed, approximately 17% are singletons. The specimen was blood. The source of these receptors is a woman in her twenties or thirties with Graves' hyperthyroidism that later progressed to Graves' ophthalmopathy.

The sample holds many counts of this clonotype. The gene calls are TRBV2 and TRBJ1-5, with no clear D. V lost 6 bases and J lost 4, with 19 bases in between. Germline CDR1 and CDR2: SNHLY and FYNNEI. The CDR3 extends over 16 amino acids. CDR3 sequence: CASSSFLGIGNQPQHF. Written as DNA, the CDR3 is TGTGCCAGCAGCTCATTTCTCGGGATCGGGAATCAGCCCCAGCATTTT.

At least ten counts were recorded for this clonotype. This chain joins TRBV11-2 and TRBJ2-5, with D maybe TRBD1 (6 bases). The CDR3 consists of 14 residues. V lost 1 base and J 5 bases, leaving 11 bases between the germline ends. Germline CDR1 SGHAT, CDR2 FQNNGV. Here the CDR3 reads CASSLGPQGETQYF. The CDR3 coding sequence is TGTGCCAGCAGCTTAGGTCCCCAGGGGGAGACCCAGTACTTC.

At least ten counts were recorded for this clonotype. V is TRBV29-1 and J is TRBJ1-2; no clear D. Trimming took 0 bases from V and 2 from J, leaving 19 bases between them. The CDR3 is 17 amino acids. Germline CDR1 is SQVTM and CDR2 is ANQGSEA. The CDR3 is CSVEERSWRPRNYGYTF. For the CDR3, the DNA is TGCAGCGTTGAAGAACGTTCGTGGAGGCCCAGGAACTATGGCTACACCTTC.

This clonotype has a count of ten or more. V is TRBV15 and J is TRBJ2-5, with D hard to call. The ends were cut back, 5 bases at V and 2 bases at J, with 3 bases in the middle. The germline V gene encodes CDR1 LNHNV and CDR2 YYDKDF (reference sequence). The CDR3 has 11 residues. The CDR3, as DNA: TGTGCCACCAGCGATCAAGAGACCCAGTACTTC. Amino acids: CATSDQETQYF.

This clonotype was seen many times. The chain recombines TRBV5-1 with TRBJ2-3, with 13 positions matching TRBD2. The CDR3 is 16 amino acids. The trim removed 2 bases at V and 4 bases at J, leaving 4 bases unmatched. Germline lookup yields CDR1 SGHRS and CDR2 YFSETQ. CDR3: CASSLGLAGVADTQYF. CDR3 bases: TGCGCCAGCAGCTTAGGACTAGCGGGGGTCGCAGATACGCAGTATTTT.

This clonotype has at least ten counts. V usage is TRBV6-1 and J usage is TRBJ2-2, with TRBD1 identical over 10 bases. Trimming at V came to 3 bases and at J to 5 bases, leaving 12 bases not matched to a gene. Germline CDR1 MNHNS, CDR2 SASEGT. The CDR3 loop spans 18 amino acids. CDR3 nucleotides: TGTGCCAGCAGTGATCTGGGGGGGACAGGGGATAGTACCGGGGAGCTGTTTTTT. This translates into CASSDLGGTGDSTGELFF.

As concerns this clonotype: The junction departs from germline at one end; a sequencing error may be responsible. Here the CDR3 DNA reads TGTGCCAGCAGTTACCCAACTAGCGGGTATAGCTCCTACAATGGGCAGTTCTTC. It yields the protein CASSYPTSGYSSYNGQFF. The V and J genes are TRBV6-5 and TRBJ2-1; 9 nucleotides match TRBD2. There are 18 residues in the CDR3. Germline CDR1 is MNHEY and CDR2 is SVGAGI.

The CDR3 loop is CASSLGGGLSYNSPLHF. CDR3 DNA sequence: TGTGCCAGCAGCCTGGGCGGGGGATTGTCCTATAATTCACCCCTCCACTTT. The gene calls are TRBV12-3 or TRBV12-4 and TRBJ1-6; maybe TRBD1 (5 bases). The ends were cut back, 6 bases at V and 1 base at J, with 16 bases in the middle. The length of the CDR3 is 17 residues.

The chain combines TRBV20-1 with TRBJ1-4; D gene unclear. Germline V lookup: CDR1 DFQATT, CDR2 SNEGSKA (reference sequence). The ends were cut back, 7 bases at V and 4 bases at J, with 10 bases in the middle. This CDR3 comprises 12 residues. CDR3 in amino acids: CSVSVNNEKLFF. The CDR3 nucleotides read TGCAGTGTTTCCGTCAATAATGAAAAACTGTTTTTT.

This chain links TRBV5-5 with TRBJ1-4; D is unclear. The CDR3 runs 15 residues. Between the trimmed V and J ends, which lost 3 bases and 3 bases, there was a span of 12 bases. CDR1 and CDR2 from the germline V gene are SGHKS and YYEKEE (reference sequence). CDR3 residues: CASSSPGPANEKLFF. The DNA for the CDR3 is TGTGCCAGCAGCTCGCCGGGCCCGGCTAATGAAAAACTGTTTTTT.

This clonotype has more than one count but fewer than ten. This chain connects TRBV20-1 to TRBJ1-1; 8 bases line up with TRBD1. The trim removed 1 base at V and 6 bases at J, leaving 4 bases unmatched. Germline CDR1 reads DFQATT; CDR2 reads SNEGSKA (reference sequence). The CDR3 consists of 13 residues. DNA of the CDR3: TGCAGTGCTAGAGTTCGGGACAGGTCTGAAGCTTTCTTT. Its translation: CSARVRDRSEAFF.

This clonotype was observed once. The chain has TRBV3-1 and TRBJ2-7; 12 bases match TRBD2. Germline V gene sequence: CDR1 LGHDT, CDR2 YNNKEL (reference sequence). The CDR3 runs to 18 residues. V trimming: 1 base; J trimming: 0 bases; junction bases outside the gene matches: 7. The DNA of the CDR3 is TGTGCCAGCAGCCAAGGGGGAACTAGCGGGAGGTTCTCCTACGAGCAGTACTTC. It translates to CASSQGGTSGRFSYEQYF.

Ten or more counts support this clonotype. The chain recombines TRBV28 with TRBJ1-6; D is uncertain. Germline CDR1 and CDR2: MDHEN and SYDVKM. The V and J ends lost 6 bases and 4 bases respectively, with 13 bases between them. The CDR3 contains 15 residues. The CDR3 bases are TGTGCCAGCAGCCAATTTCAGAGTTATAATTCACCCCTCCACTTT. Its protein product is CASSQFQSYNSPLHF.

This clonotype was seen at least ten times. This chain's CDR3 is CSARYLVTLYEQYF. CDR3 nucleotides: TGCAGTGCTAGATACCTCGTCACCCTCTACGAGCAGTACTTC. V usage is TRBV20-1 and J usage is TRBJ2-7; D remains ambiguous. Trimming left V 2 bases short and J 3 bases short, with 14 bases between. CDR3 length equals 14 residues. CDR1 is DFQATT and CDR2 is SNEGSKA in the germline V gene (reference sequence).

This clonotype was found many times. This chain uses TRBV20-1 with TRBJ2-5; D might be TRBD2 (5 bases). CDR1 and CDR2 (germline): DFQATT, SNEGSKA (reference sequence). The CDR3 spans 12 residues. V gave up 6 bases and J gave up 2 bases, with 10 bases separating them. CDR3 sequence reads: CSASDLQETQYF. In nucleotides, the CDR3 is TGCAGTGCATCGGACTTACAAGAGACCCAGTACTTC.

This clonotype was seen many times. The rearrangement joins TRBV7-8 to TRBJ2-3; TRBD2 matches 11 bases. V shed 2 bases and J 4 bases; nucleotides not matched to a gene: 5. Germline V gene data show CDR1 as SGHVS and CDR2 as FQNEAQ. CDR3 length equals 16 residues. The CDR3 loop is CASSLQLAGVADTQYF. The CDR3 DNA sequence: TGTGCCAGCAGCTTACAACTAGCGGGAGTCGCAGATACGCAGTATTTT.

This clonotype was seen at least ten times. V gene TRBV20-1 combines with J gene TRBJ2-7, with 8 bases matching TRBD2. The CDR3 consists of 15 residues. Germline V gene lookup returns CDR1 DFQATT and CDR2 SNEGSKA (reference sequence). V was clipped by 4 bases and J by 1 base; unmatched bases: 9. This CDR3 reads CSANDAGGSSYEQYF. The CDR3 coding sequence is TGCAGTGCTAACGACGCGGGGGGTAGTTCCTACGAGCAGTACTTC.

This clonotype was counted only a few times. The V and J genes are TRBV28 and TRBJ1-2; D call uncertain. CDR3 length: 14 amino acids. The V gene lost 3 bases and the J gene lost 4 bases, with 12 bases spanning the gap. Germline values: CDR1 MDHEN, CDR2 SYDVKM. CDR3 bases: TGTGCCAGCAGTTTCCCCGGGGAGGGCTATGGCTACACCTTC. This codes for CASSFPGEGYGYTF.

The J gene is TRBJ2-7, the V gene TRBV20-1, with D perhaps matching TRBD2 (6 bases). CDR1 and CDR2 (germline): DFQATT, SNEGSKA (reference sequence). This CDR3 has 16 residues. The V end was cut by 4 bases, the J end by 4 bases, with 23 bases between. The CDR3 DNA reads TGCAGTGCTACCCGACTAGATCGGGCAGAAAATTACGAGCAGTACTTC. Protein product: CSATRLDRAENYEQYF.

The V gene is TRBV2, the J gene TRBJ2-1; 7 nucleotides line up with TRBD1. The J segment lost 9 bases and the V segment lost 9 bases, leaving 8 bases of the junction unmatched. This CDR3 has 12 residues. The germline V gene has CDR1 SNHLY and CDR2 FYNNEI. DNA for the CDR3: TGTGCCAGAATTAAAGGGGGCGGTGAGCAGTTCTTC. Protein sequence: CARIKGGGEQFF. The entire variable domain, with the rest obtained from reference TRBV2 and TRBJ2-1, is as follows: EPEVTQTPSHQVTQMGQEVILRCVPISNHLYFYWYRQILGQKVEFLVSFYNNEISEKSEIFDDQFSVERPDGSNFTLKIRSTKLEDSAMYFCARIKGGGEQFFGPGTRLTVL.

This clonotype was detected a few times. The genes are TRBV19 and TRBJ2-1; 8 nucleotides agree with TRBD2. The CDR3 totals 15 residues. After removal of 8 bases from V and 0 bases from J, the junction contained 6 bases not matched to a gene. Germline V gives CDR1 LNHDA, CDR2 SQIVND (reference sequence). The CDR3 nucleotides are TGTGCCAGTGGTACTAGCGGAGACTCCTACAATGAGCAGTTCTTC. Amino acids: CASGTSGDSYNEQFF.

This clonotype has a count of ten or more. The gene calls are TRBV28 and TRBJ2-6; no clear D. CDR1 and CDR2 (germline): MDHEN, SYDVKM. There are 15 residues in the CDR3. V shed 1 base and J shed 0 bases, with 4 bases lying between them. Written as DNA, the CDR3 is TGTGCCAGCAGTTTATATAGCTCTGGGGCCAACGTCCTGACTTTC. The encoded protein is CASSLYSSGANVLTF.

This clonotype has a count of ten or more. The rearrangement joins TRBV7-9 to TRBJ2-4; D is uncertain. The germline V gene encodes CDR1 SEHNR and CDR2 FQNEAQ (reference sequence). The CDR3 covers 14 residues. V was clipped by 5 bases and J by 0 bases, with 8 bases between them. CDR3 sequence reads: CASSGARAKNIQYF. Here the CDR3 DNA reads TGTGCCAGCAGCGGAGCTCGAGCCAAAAACATTCAGTACTTC.

This clonotype was seen repeatedly, ten times or more. This chain uses TRBV28 with TRBJ2-1; weak D call: TRBD1 (5 bases). There are 15 residues in the CDR3. The germline V and J ends were trimmed by 7 bases and 6 bases, with 19 bases remaining between them. Germline-derived CDR1 and CDR2 are MDHEN and SYDVKM. The CDR3 region is CASTKTQGPLNEQFF. The CDR3 bases are TGTGCCAGCACCAAGACTCAGGGTCCCCTCAATGAGCAGTTCTTC.

This clonotype was detected ten times or more. The chain recombines TRBV29-1 with TRBJ2-3; 7 positions agree with TRBD2. With 5 bases clipped from V and 2 bases from J, the junction kept 7 bases outside the gene matches. The CDR3 length is 14 residues. Germline V gene data show CDR1 as SQVTM and CDR2 as ANQGSEA. Here the CDR3 DNA reads TGCAGCGTTCCCTCGCGGGGGAACACAGATACGCAGTATTTT. Encoded protein: CSVPSRGNTDTQYF.